This T cell receptor beta chain was captured in a study of spatial heterogeneity in lung cancer. The sample's time point: sample taken at primary tumor resection. Material for sequencing was whole RNA from tumor, nontumor lung or frozen PBMC, left unsorted. V was pared by 5 bases and J by 0 bases, with 17 bases between. The CDR3 loop spans 17 amino acids. Per germline, CDR1 SEHNR and CDR2 FQNEAQ (reference sequence). As regards this clonotype: Its specificity is not known.

TCRdb reanalysed the 5' RACE reads using MiXCR and keeps one entry per CDR3 protein. The table has about 56,000 distinct CDR3 sequences, approximately 8% seen once. Whole-study results and caveats: Ubiquitous expanded tumor TCRs showed up in blood more at resection than follow-up.

Source: PBMCs, taken at surgery. The sequence was obtained from a female donor with early-stage non-small cell lung cancer. V usage is TRBV7-9 and J usage is TRBJ1-3, with D perhaps matching TRBD1 (5 bases). CDR3 sequence reads: CASSHNNIQVSGNTIYF. CDR3 DNA: TGTGCCAGCAGCCACAACAACATACAGGTCTCTGGAAACACCATATATTTT.